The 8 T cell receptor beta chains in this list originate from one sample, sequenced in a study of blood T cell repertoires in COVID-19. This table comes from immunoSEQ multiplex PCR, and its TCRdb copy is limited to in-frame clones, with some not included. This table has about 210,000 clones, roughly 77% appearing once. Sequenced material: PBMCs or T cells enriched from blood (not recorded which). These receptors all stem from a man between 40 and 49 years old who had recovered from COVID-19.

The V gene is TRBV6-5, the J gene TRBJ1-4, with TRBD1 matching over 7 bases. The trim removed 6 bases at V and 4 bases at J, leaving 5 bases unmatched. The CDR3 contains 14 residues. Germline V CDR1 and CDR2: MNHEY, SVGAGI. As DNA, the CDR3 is TGTGCCAGCAGAGCCGGGACAGTTAATGAAAAACTGTTTTTT. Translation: CASRAGTVNEKLFF.

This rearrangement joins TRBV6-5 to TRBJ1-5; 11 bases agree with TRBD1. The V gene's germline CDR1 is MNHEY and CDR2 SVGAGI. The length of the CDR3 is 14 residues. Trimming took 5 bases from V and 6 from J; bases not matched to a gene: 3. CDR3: CASSRTGGTQPQHF. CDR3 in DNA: TGTGCCAGCAGTCGGACAGGGGGCACTCAGCCCCAGCATTTT.

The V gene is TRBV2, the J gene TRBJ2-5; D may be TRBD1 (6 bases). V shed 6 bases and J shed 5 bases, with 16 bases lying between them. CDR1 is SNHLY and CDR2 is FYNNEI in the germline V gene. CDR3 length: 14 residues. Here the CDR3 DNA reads TGTGCCAGCAGCAGACAACAGGGACCGGAGACCCAGTACTTC. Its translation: CASSRQQGPETQYF.

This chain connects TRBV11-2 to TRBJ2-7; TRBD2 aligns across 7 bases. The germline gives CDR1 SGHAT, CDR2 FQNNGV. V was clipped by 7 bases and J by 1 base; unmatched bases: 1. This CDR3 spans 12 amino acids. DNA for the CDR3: TGTGCCAGCATGGGGGGGTCCTACGAGCAGTACTTC. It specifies CASMGGSYEQYF.

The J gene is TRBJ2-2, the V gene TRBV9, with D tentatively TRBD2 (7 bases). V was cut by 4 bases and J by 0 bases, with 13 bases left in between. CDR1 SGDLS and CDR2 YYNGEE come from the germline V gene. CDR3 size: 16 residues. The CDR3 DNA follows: TGTGCCAGCAGCTCTAGGGGGGGCGCGAACACCGGGGAGCTGTTTTTT. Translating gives CASSSRGGANTGELFF.

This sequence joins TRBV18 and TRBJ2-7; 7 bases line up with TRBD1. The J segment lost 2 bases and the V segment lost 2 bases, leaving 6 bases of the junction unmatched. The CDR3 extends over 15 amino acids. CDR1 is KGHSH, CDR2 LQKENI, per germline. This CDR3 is CASSPGPGGPYEQYF. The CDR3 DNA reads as TGTGCCAGCTCACCAGGGCCAGGGGGACCCTACGAGCAGTACTTC.

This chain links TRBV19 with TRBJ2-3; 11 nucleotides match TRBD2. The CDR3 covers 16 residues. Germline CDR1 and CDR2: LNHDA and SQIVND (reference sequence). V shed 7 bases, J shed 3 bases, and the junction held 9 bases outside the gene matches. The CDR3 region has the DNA TGTGCCAGTAACCTAGCGGGAGGTCTCATAACAGATACGCAGTATTTT. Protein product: CASNLAGGLITDTQYF.

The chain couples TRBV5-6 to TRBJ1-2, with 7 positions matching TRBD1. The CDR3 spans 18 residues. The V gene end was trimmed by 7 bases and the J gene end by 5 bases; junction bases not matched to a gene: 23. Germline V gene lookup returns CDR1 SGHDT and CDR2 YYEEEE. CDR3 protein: CASGPVLGQRNIAYGYTF. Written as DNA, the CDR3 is TGTGCCAGCGGCCCCGTCTTGGGACAGCGTAACATCGCTTATGGCTACACCTTC.